These T cell receptor beta chains were read from a single sample in a study of PD-L1 blockade in urothelial cancer. Produced via immunoSEQ multiplex PCR; TCRdb's table is partial and in-frame only. The sample yields about 130,000 clones, 86% seen once. The sample was PBMCs, taken around atezolizumab (anti-PD-L1) treatment. The source of these receptors is a man aged 50-59 years with urothelial cancer. Each CDR3 is given with its conserved first and last residue. The order of the fields is V gene, clone size, J gene, D gene, CDR3 protein, CDR3 DNA. D genes are given only for firm matches. The size field is filled for only some rows; it gives once, few, many or a size class.

>TRBV13|once|TRBJ2-3|NA
CASSLFSTDTQYF
TGTGCCAGCAGCCTCTTTTCTACTGATACGCAGTATTTT
>TRBV15|NA|TRBJ2-3|TRBD2
CATSRDLAGGPDTQYF
TGTGCCACCAGCAGAGATCTGGCGGGAGGGCCAGATACGCAGTATTTT
>TRBV5-1|NA|TRBJ1-3|NA
CASSLSVSGNTIYF
TGCGCCAGCAGCTTGTCCGTCTCTGGAAACACCATATATTTT
>TRBV30|few|TRBJ1-6|NA
CAGHGQSNSPLHF
TGTGCCGGACACGGACAAAGCAATTCACCCCTCCACTTT
>TRBV11-2|NA|TRBJ2-1|TRBD2
CASSFGGSQFF
TGTGCCAGCAGCTTCGGCGGGAGTCAGTTCTTC
>TRBV30|NA|TRBJ1-6|NA
CAWTLPSSYNSPLHF
TGTGCCTGGACCCTGCCGAGCTCCTATAATTCACCCCTCCACTTT
>TRBV2|NA|TRBJ2-2|NA
CASSSDRTGELFF
TGTGCCAGCAGTTCAGACAGGACCGGGGAGCTGTTTTTT
>TRBV5-4|NA|TRBJ2-1|TRBD2
CASSLRLAGEGEQFF
TGTGCCAGCAGCTTGCGACTAGCGGGAGAGGGTGAGCAGTTCTTC
>TRBV11-2|NA|TRBJ2-7|NA
CASSLDKRAGDEQYF
TGTGCCAGCAGCTTAGATAAACGGGCCGGGGACGAGCAGTACTTC
>TRBV6-5|NA|TRBJ2-3|NA
CASSYSWRGRVMAQYF
TGTGCCAGCAGTTACTCCTGGCGGGGACGAGTCATGGCGCAGTATTTT
>TRBV7-9|NA|TRBJ2-1|TRBD2
CASSTRLAGGDEQFF
TGTGCCAGCAGCACACGACTAGCGGGAGGAGATGAGCAGTTCTTC
>TRBV19|NA|TRBJ2-2|TRBD2
CASRRRLADTGELFF
TGTGCCAGTAGGAGAAGACTAGCGGACACCGGGGAGCTGTTTTTT
>TRBV30|NA|TRBJ1-5|NA
CAWSVGRASNQPQHF
TGTGCCTGGAGTGTAGGGAGGGCTAGCAATCAGCCCCAGCATTTT
>TRBV4-1|NA|TRBJ2-7|NA
CASSQEEGLSSYEQYF
TGCGCCAGCAGCCAAGAGGAGGGGTTAAGCTCCTACGAGCAGTACTTC
>TRBV18|NA|TRBJ2-5|NA
CASSPTGIQETQYF
TGTGCCAGCTCACCAACGGGTATCCAAGAGACCCAGTACTTC
>TRBV9|NA|TRBJ2-3|TRBD1
CASSVGYRGLANTDTQYF
TGTGCCAGCAGCGTAGGATACAGGGGGCTAGCGAACACAGATACGCAGTATTTT
>TRBV28|NA|TRBJ2-3|TRBD2
CASSTRTSGHLDTQYF
TGTGCCAGCAGTACACGGACTAGCGGGCATTTAGATACGCAGTATTTT
>TRBV7-9|NA|TRBJ2-3|TRBD2
CASSLGTSLTAQYF
TGTGCCAGCAGCTTAGGGACTAGTTTAACGGCGCAGTATTTT
>TRBV5-1|NA|TRBJ2-7|TRBD2
CASSPILAGGSYEQYF
TGCGCCAGCAGCCCTATACTAGCGGGAGGATCCTACGAGCAGTACTTC
>TRBV5-4|NA|TRBJ1-2|TRBD1
CASSSPDRGSNYGYTF
TGTGCCAGCAGCTCACCGGACAGGGGGTCTAACTATGGCTACACCTTC
>TRBV11-2|NA|TRBJ2-1|TRBD2
CASSSLKREVDYNEQFF
TGTGCCAGCAGCTCCCTAAAGCGGGAGGTTGATTATAATGAGCAGTTCTTC
>TRBV5-1|NA|TRBJ2-1|TRBD2
CASSLASGSYNEQFF
TGCGCCAGCAGCTTGGCTAGCGGGAGCTACAATGAGCAGTTCTTC
>TRBV7-2|NA|TRBJ2-3|TRBD2
CASSPGTSGSYDTQYF
TGTGCCAGCAGCCCCGGGACTAGCGGGAGCTACGATACGCAGTATTTT
>TRBV18|once|TRBJ2-4|TRBD2
CASSGTSGSKEGIQYF
TGTGCCAGCTCCGGGACTAGCGGGAGTAAAGAGGGCATTCAGTACTTC
>TRBV7-3|once|TRBJ2-5|TRBD2
CASSFSGSSETQYF
TGTGCCAGCAGCTTTAGCGGGAGTTCGGAGACCCAGTACTTC
>TRBV5-1|few|TRBJ1-4|NA
CASSSRDPAANEKLFF
TGCGCCAGCAGCTCCCGAGACCCGGCGGCTAATGAAAAACTGTTTTTT
>TRBV2|NA|TRBJ2-3|TRBD1
CASRIGTGTDTQYF
TGTGCCAGCAGGATTGGGACAGGCACAGATACGCAGTATTTT
>TRBV28|NA|TRBJ1-1|TRBD1
CASSPDRVRNTEAFF
TGTGCCAGCAGTCCCGACAGGGTTCGGAACACTGAAGCTTTCTTT
>TRBV7-3|NA|TRBJ2-2|TRBD2
CASSLKGSLAGVTGELFF
TGTGCCAGCAGCTTAAAGGGAAGTCTAGCGGGAGTCACCGGGGAGCTGTTTTTT
>TRBV27|NA|TRBJ1-4|NA
CASRQGLPNEKLFF
TGTGCCAGCAGGCAGGGGCTCCCTAATGAAAAACTGTTTTTT
>TRBV2|NA|TRBJ1-3|NA
CASSLGNTIYF
TGTGCCAGCAGTCTTGGAAACACCATATATTTT
>TRBV29-1|NA|TRBJ1-1|TRBD1
CSGAAGGTEAFF
TGCAGCGGGGCGGCAGGGGGAACTGAAGCTTTCTTT
>TRBV11-1|NA|TRBJ1-1|NA
CASSLETGTLGAEAFF
TGTGCCAGCAGCTTGGAGACAGGAACCTTAGGAGCCGAAGCTTTCTTT
>TRBV29-1|NA|TRBJ2-7|TRBD2
CSVVAGVEQYF
TGCAGCGTTGTGGCGGGGGTCGAGCAGTACTTC
>TRBV5-4|NA|TRBJ2-7|NA
CASSLYDNPYEQYF
TGTGCCAGCAGCTTGTATGACAACCCCTACGAGCAGTACTTC
>TRBV27|NA|TRBJ2-7|NA
CASSSGGGPYEQYF
TGTGCCAGCAGCAGTGGAGGTGGCCCCTACGAGCAGTACTTC
>TRBV9|NA|TRBJ2-3|TRBD1
CASSVWDSPGTQYF
TGTGCCAGCAGCGTATGGGACAGCCCAGGTACGCAGTATTTT
>TRBV18|NA|TRBJ1-1|NA
CASSPLLRDMRGTEAFF
TGTGCCAGCTCACCCTTGCTTCGGGACATGAGGGGCACTGAAGCTTTCTTT
>TRBV5-6|NA|TRBJ2-5|NA
CASSAGLQETQYF
TGTGCCAGCAGTGCGGGTCTTCAAGAGACCCAGTACTTC
>TRBV11-3|NA|TRBJ2-7|TRBD2
CASSRSGRTYEQYF
TGTGCCAGCAGCCGAAGCGGGAGGACCTACGAGCAGTACTTC
>TRBV19|NA|TRBJ2-1|NA
CASSIGARDNEQFF
TGTGCCAGTAGTATAGGCGCCCGGGACAATGAGCAGTTCTTC
>TRBV7-3|once|TRBJ2-1|NA
CASSLTSSSEQFF
TGTGCCAGCAGCTTAACGTCGAGTAGTGAGCAGTTCTTC
>TRBV2|NA|TRBJ1-1|TRBD1
CASRGQPNTEAFF
TGTGCCAGCAGGGGACAGCCGAACACTGAAGCTTTCTTT
>TRBV5-3|NA|TRBJ1-1|NA
CARSLDMNTEAFF
TGTGCCAGAAGCTTGGACATGAACACTGAAGCTTTCTTT
>TRBV14|NA|TRBJ2-7|NA
CASSHWARGLGEQYF
TGTGCCAGCAGCCACTGGGCCAGGGGTCTGGGGGAGCAGTACTTC
>TRBV30|few|TRBJ1-5|NA
CAWSVVQPQHF
TGTGCCTGGAGTGTCGTTCAGCCCCAGCATTTT
>TRBV6-5|few|TRBJ1-2|NA
CASSRQSPNYGYTF
TGTGCCAGCAGTCGACAGAGCCCTAACTATGGCTACACCTTC
>TRBV2|once|TRBJ2-4|TRBD2
CASSEYTRERSKNIQYF
TGTGCCAGCAGTGAATATACGCGGGAGCGTTCCAAAAACATTCAGTACTTC
>TRBV28|NA|TRBJ1-2|NA
CASNRDNFDGYTF
TGTGCCTCAAACCGGGACAACTTCGATGGCTACACCTTC
>TRBV19|once|TRBJ1-4|TRBD1
CASRTGTREKLFF
TGTGCCAGTAGGACAGGGACTCGTGAAAAACTGTTTTTT
>TRBV19|NA|TRBJ1-6|TRBD1
CASSRQGESPLHF
TGTGCCAGTAGTAGGCAGGGGGAGTCACCCCTCCACTTT
>TRBV5-1|NA|TRBJ1-1|TRBD1
CASSLENRGSGAFF
TGCGCCAGCAGCTTGGAAAACAGGGGCAGCGGAGCTTTCTTT
>TRBV19|NA|TRBJ1-5|TRBD1
CASSSGTGGSSNQPQHF
TGTGCCAGTAGTTCCGGGACAGGGGGCAGTAGCAATCAGCCCCAGCATTTT
>TRBV27|few|TRBJ2-1|TRBD1
CASSPGTGVREQFF
TGTGCCAGCAGTCCGGGGACAGGGGTCAGGGAGCAGTTCTTC
>TRBV28|NA|TRBJ1-1|NA
CASSLPFPTEAFF
TGTGCCAGCAGTCTCCCGTTTCCCACTGAAGCTTTCTTT